This TCR beta chain was profiled in a study of blood T cell repertoires in COVID-19. Overall study: The samples span acute and convalescent COVID-19 from the United States, Italy and Spain. The cDNA or gDNA used as material had been derived from T cells, B-cell-depleted T cells, or PBMCs.

The germline V gene has CDR1 MDHEN and CDR2 SYDVKM. Trimming pared 0 bases from V and 5 bases from J, leaving 13 bases between. CDR3 size: 15 residues. The study recruited people aged roughly 18 to 95 years across around 23 US areas. Participant reports of clinical history set cohort assignment. Sequenced by immunoSEQ multiplex PCR; TCRdb stores in-frame clones only, minus some. The sample yields under 300,000 clones, around 90% seen once. The chain carries TRBV28 and TRBJ1-1, with a tentative D call TRBD1 (6 bases). The sequence came from a woman between 25 and 40 years old with acute COVID-19. What was sequenced was PBMCs or T cells enriched from blood (not recorded which). CDR3 sequence (DNA): TGTGCCAGCAGTTTATGGGGGGGGGCAGGTACTGAAGCTTTCTTT. It encodes CASSLWGGAGTEAFF.